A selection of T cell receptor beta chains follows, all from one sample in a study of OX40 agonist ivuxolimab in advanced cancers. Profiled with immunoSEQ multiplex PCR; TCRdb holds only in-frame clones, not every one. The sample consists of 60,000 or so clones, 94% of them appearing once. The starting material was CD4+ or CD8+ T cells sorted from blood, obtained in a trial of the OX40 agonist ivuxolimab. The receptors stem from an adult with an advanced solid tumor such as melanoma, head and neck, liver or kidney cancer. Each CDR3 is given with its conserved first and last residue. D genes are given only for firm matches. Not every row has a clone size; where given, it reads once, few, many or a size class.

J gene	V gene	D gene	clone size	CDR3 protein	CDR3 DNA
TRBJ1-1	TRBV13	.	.	CASSLGVSSEAFF	TGTGCCAGCAGCTTGGGTGTAAGTAGTGAAGCTTTCTTT
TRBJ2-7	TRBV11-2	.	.	CASSLGGGSSYEQYF	TGTGCCAGCAGTCTCGGGGGCGGATCCTCCTACGAGCAGTACTTC
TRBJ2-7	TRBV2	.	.	CASSVTSYEQYF	TGTGCCAGCAGTGTGACTAGCTACGAGCAGTACTTC
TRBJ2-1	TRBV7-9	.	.	CASSFRGAASYNEQFF	TGTGCCAGCAGCTTTCGGGGGGCGGCGTCCTACAATGAGCAGTTCTTC
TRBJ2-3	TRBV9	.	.	CASSVGPGITDTQYF	TGTGCCAGCAGCGTAGGCCCCGGGATCACAGATACGCAGTATTTT
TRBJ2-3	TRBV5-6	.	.	CASSLDRHPSTDTQYF	TGTGCCAGCAGCTTGGACAGGCATCCTAGCACAGATACGCAGTATTTT
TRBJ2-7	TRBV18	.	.	CASSGTVDYEQYF	TGTGCCAGCTCCGGGACTGTTGACTACGAGCAGTACTTC
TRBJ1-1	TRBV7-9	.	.	CASSLPGGDTEAFF	TGTGCCAGCAGCTTACCCGGGGGTGACACTGAAGCTTTCTTT
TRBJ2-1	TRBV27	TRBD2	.	CASIGTSGSGGYNEQFF	TGTGCCAGCATTGGGACTAGCGGGAGTGGGGGATACAATGAGCAGTTCTTC
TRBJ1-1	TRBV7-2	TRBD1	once	CASSSSGTGDTEAFF	TGTGCCAGCAGCTCATCCGGGACAGGGGACACTGAAGCTTTCTTT
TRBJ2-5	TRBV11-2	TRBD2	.	CASSFGTSGQETQYF	TGTGCCAGCAGCTTCGGCACTAGCGGGCAGGAGACCCAGTACTTC
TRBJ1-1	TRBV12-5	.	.	CASGLVGPEAFF	TGTGCTAGTGGTTTAGTCGGGCCTGAAGCTTTCTTT
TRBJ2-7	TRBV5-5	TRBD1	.	CASRYRGDSYEQYF	TGTGCCAGCAGGTACAGGGGCGATTCCTACGAGCAGTACTTC
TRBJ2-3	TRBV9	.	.	CASSDHPLEAGQDTQYF	TGTGCCAGCAGCGACCACCCCTTGGAGGCAGGGCAAGATACGCAGTATTTT
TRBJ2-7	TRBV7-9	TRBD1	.	CASSLEGTGSYEQYF	TGTGCCAGCAGCTTAGAAGGGACAGGTTCCTACGAGCAGTACTTC
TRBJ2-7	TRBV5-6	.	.	CASSFTESSYEQYF	TGTGCCAGCAGTTTTACAGAGAGCTCCTACGAGCAGTACTTC
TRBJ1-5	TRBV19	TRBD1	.	CASRAWDSQNQPQHF	TGTGCCAGTAGGGCCTGGGACAGCCAGAATCAGCCCCAGCATTTT
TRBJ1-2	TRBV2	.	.	CASSEDGGTERGGYGYTF	TGTGCCAGCAGCGAAGACGGCGGGACGGAGCGAGGCGGGTATGGCTACACCTTC
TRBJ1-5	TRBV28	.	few	CASSAPGAGNQPQHF	TGTGCCAGCAGTGCTCCGGGGGCGGGCAATCAGCCCCAGCATTTT
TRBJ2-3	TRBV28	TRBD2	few	CASSLGTSGRIDTQYF	TGTGCCAGCAGTCTCGGGACTAGCGGGAGGATAGATACGCAGTATTTT
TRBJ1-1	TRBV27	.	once	CASSLGTMNTEAFF	TGTGCCAGCAGTTTGGGGACAATGAACACTGAAGCTTTCTTT
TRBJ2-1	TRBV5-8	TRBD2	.	CASSGLAGGPYEQFF	TGTGCCAGCAGCGGGCTAGCGGGAGGGCCGTATGAGCAGTTCTTC
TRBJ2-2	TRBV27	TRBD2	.	CASSLSGLAGGPSGELFF	TGTGCCAGCAGTTTATCGGGACTAGCGGGAGGGCCGTCCGGGGAGCTGTTTTTT
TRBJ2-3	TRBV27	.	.	CASTSNTDTQYF	TGTGCCAGCACTTCAAACACAGATACGCAGTATTTT
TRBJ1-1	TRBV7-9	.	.	CASSPRPIADTEAFF	TGTGCCAGCAGCCCCCGACCGATAGCCGACACTGAAGCTTTCTTT
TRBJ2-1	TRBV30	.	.	CAWSVLWDEQFF	TGTGCCTGGAGTGTACTATGGGATGAGCAGTTCTTC
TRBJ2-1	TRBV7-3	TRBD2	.	CASSPGLAGGNEQFF	TGTGCCAGCAGCCCGGGACTAGCGGGAGGGAATGAGCAGTTCTTC
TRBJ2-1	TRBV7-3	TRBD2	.	CASSWSGSVHNEQFF	TGTGCCAGCAGCTGGAGCGGGAGCGTCCACAATGAGCAGTTCTTC
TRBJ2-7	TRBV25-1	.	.	CASGGSGETYEQYF	TGTGCCAGCGGGGGGTCAGGGGAGACCTACGAGCAGTACTTC
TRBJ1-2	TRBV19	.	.	CASSMRQGKDYGYTF	TGTGCCAGTAGTATGAGGCAGGGGAAGGACTATGGCTACACCTTC
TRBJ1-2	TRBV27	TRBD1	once	CASSYGTGEGGYTF	TGTGCCAGCAGTTACGGGACAGGGGAAGGCGGCTACACCTTC
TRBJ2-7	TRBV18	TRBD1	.	CASSPSDRGQGEQYF	TGTGCCAGCTCACCTTCGGACAGGGGGCAAGGCGAGCAGTACTTC
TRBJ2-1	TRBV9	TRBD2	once	CASSPPPGLAVFDEQFF	TGTGCCAGCAGCCCCCCCCCAGGACTAGCGGTTTTCGATGAGCAGTTCTTC
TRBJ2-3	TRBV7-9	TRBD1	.	CASSLGWDRAGPHTDTQYF	TGTGCCAGCAGCTTAGGGTGGGACAGGGCCGGCCCCCACACAGATACGCAGTATTTT